The rows below give T cell receptor beta chains drawn from one sample of a study of T cell changes during pregnancy in multiple sclerosis. The data were produced by immunoSEQ multiplex PCR, yet TCRdb's version contains in-frame clones alone and is incomplete. The sample has approximately 110,000 clones, approximately 90% seen once. Specimen: peripheral blood, collected after pregnancy. These receptors were obtained from a female donor with multiple sclerosis, enrolled in a pregnancy study. CDR3s include the opening cysteine and the closing phenylalanine or tryptophan. The order of the fields is clone size, V gene, J gene, D gene, CDR3 DNA, CDR3 protein. D genes are given only for firm matches. Expanded clones get a size class; other rows say once, few or many, or leave the size out.

once	TRBV29-1	TRBJ2-3	TRBD2	TGCAGCGTTGTAACTAGCGGGGGTACCTTTAGCACAGATACGCAGTATTTT	CSVVTSGGTFSTDTQYF
NA	TRBV6-1	TRBJ1-5	NA	TGTGCCAGCAGTGAACAGGACTTTAGCAATCAGCCCCAGCATTTT	CASSEQDFSNQPQHF
NA	TRBV23-1	TRBJ1-1	NA	TGCGCCAGCAGTCAATCGTCGGGGGGCCAAACTGAAGCTTTCTTT	CASSQSSGGQTEAFF
NA	TRBV11-1	TRBJ1-2	NA	TGTGCCAGCAGCCCTCCGATAGCTAACTATGGCTACACCTTC	CASSPPIANYGYTF
NA	TRBV29-1	TRBJ2-5	NA	TGCAGCGTTGAATCTGGTGACACCACCGCAGGGACCCAGTACTTC	CSVESGDTTAGTQYF
NA	TRBV2	TRBJ1-1	NA	TGTGCCAGCAGTGCGGTGGTTGGCACTGAAGCTTTCTTT	CASSAVVGTEAFF
NA	TRBV4-1	TRBJ1-4	NA	TGCGCCAGCAGCCTCGGGGCAACTAATGAAAAACTGTTTTTT	CASSLGATNEKLFF
NA	TRBV5-6	TRBJ1-5	NA	TGTGCCAGCAGCGCGGGGGACACCGGAGGAAATCAGCCCCAGCATTTT	CASSAGDTGGNQPQHF
NA	TRBV20-1	TRBJ2-5	NA	TGCAGTGCCAGCGACCAAGAGACCCAGTACTTC	CSASDQETQYF
few	TRBV6-6	TRBJ2-7	TRBD2	TGTGCCTCCTGGGGAGGGGCCTCCTACGAGCAGTACTTC	CASWGGASYEQYF
NA	TRBV9	TRBJ1-2	NA	TGTGCCAGCAGCGTACAACCTTGGGGGGGGTTCTATGGCTACACCTTC	CASSVQPWGGFYGYTF
few	TRBV7-2	TRBJ1-2	TRBD1	TGTGCCAGCAGCTTACGAGGGACAGGGGGATTGTCGGGAGGCTACACCTTC	CASSLRGTGGLSGGYTF
NA	TRBV5-1	TRBJ2-7	NA	TGCGCCAGCAGCTTGGACGGCTACGAGCAGTACTTC	CASSLDGYEQYF
NA	TRBV27	TRBJ1-6	NA	TGTGCCAGCAGTTTATTTCAGAATTCACCCCTCCACTTT	CASSLFQNSPLHF
NA	TRBV7-9	TRBJ2-1	NA	TGTGCCAGCAGCTTAGCGGGGGGGCACTACAATGAGCAGTTCTTC	CASSLAGGHYNEQFF
NA	TRBV7-3	TRBJ1-1	TRBD1	TGTGCCAGCAGCCCACAGGGGAAAGCTTTCTTT	CASSPQGKAFF
NA	TRBV2	TRBJ2-1	NA	TGTGCCAGCAGTGATCAGGGCCATGAGCAGTTCTTC	CASSDQGHEQFF
NA	TRBV11-1	TRBJ1-1	TRBD1	TGTGCCAGCGGCCAGGGGGCCGACACTGAAGCTTTCTTT	CASGQGADTEAFF
NA	TRBV6-1	TRBJ2-3	NA	TGTGCCAGCAGTGAAGCGCGCGGGGATGCCTACACAGATACGCAGTATTTT	CASSEARGDAYTDTQYF
NA	TRBV4-2	TRBJ2-1	TRBD2	TGTGCCAGCAGCCAAGAATTCCGCGGGGGACTCTCCTACAATGAGCAGTTCTTC	CASSQEFRGGLSYNEQFF
NA	TRBV19	TRBJ1-1	NA	TGTGCCAGTAGGGGGGCAGGGGTGAACACTGAAGCTTTCTTT	CASRGAGVNTEAFF
NA	TRBV7-9	TRBJ2-1	NA	TGTGCCAGCAGCATAAATGAGCAGTTCTTC	CASSINEQFF
NA	TRBV11-3	TRBJ2-1	NA	TGTGCCAGCAGCTTAGGGAGGGAGCAGTTCTTC	CASSLGREQFF
NA	TRBV19	TRBJ1-2	TRBD1	TGTGCCAGTAGTATCCCTGGGACAGGCTATGGCTACACCTTC	CASSIPGTGYGYTF
NA	TRBV10-2	TRBJ1-5	NA	TGCGCCAGCAGGGACAGAGGGGCTCGGGATAGCAATCAGCCCCAGCATTTT	CASRDRGARDSNQPQHF
NA	TRBV6-5	TRBJ1-2	NA	TGTGCCAGCAGTTACTCGAACAGGGTGGATGGCTACACCTTC	CASSYSNRVDGYTF
once	TRBV5-6	TRBJ2-5	TRBD1	TGTGCCAGCAAAAGACAGGGGGCCGAGACCCAGTACTTC	CASKRQGAETQYF
NA	TRBV10-3	TRBJ2-3	TRBD2	TGTGCCATCAGTGACTCCGGACTAGCGGGGGCCACAGATACGCAGTATTTT	CAISDSGLAGATDTQYF
once	TRBV30	TRBJ1-1	NA	TGTGCCTCAACAATGGGGAGGGGGGGAGCTTTCTTT	CASTMGRGGAFF
NA	TRBV4-2	TRBJ2-1	TRBD2	TGTGCCAGCAGCCAAGATCGAAAGGGAGGGGACCCCAATGAGCAGTTCTTC	CASSQDRKGGDPNEQFF
NA	TRBV7-9	TRBJ1-5	TRBD1	TGTGCCAGCAGCCCGTCACTGGGACAGTTGGCCAATCAGCCCCAGCATTTT	CASSPSLGQLANQPQHF
once	TRBV7-9	TRBJ2-7	TRBD2	TGTGCCAGCAGCCGATTAGCGGGGGGTACCTACGAGCAGTACTTC	CASSRLAGGTYEQYF
NA	TRBV18	TRBJ2-2	TRBD2	TGTGCCAGCTCACCCCTTGCGGGGGGGACCGGGGAGCTGTTTTTT	CASSPLAGGTGELFF
once	TRBV7-9	TRBJ2-7	NA	TGTGCCAGCAGCCCAGCCTACGAGCAGTACTTC	CASSPAYEQYF
NA	TRBV5-4	TRBJ1-1	NA	TGTGCCAGCAGCCCGCGCGGGGGAACTGAAGCTTTCTTT	CASSPRGGTEAFF
NA	TRBV5-1	TRBJ2-7	TRBD2	TGCGCCAGCAGCTGGGGACTAGCGGACTCCTACGAGCAGTACTTC	CASSWGLADSYEQYF
NA	TRBV7-3	TRBJ2-1	TRBD2	TGTGCCAGCAGCCCGACTAGCGGGGCCCCCCCTTACAATGAGCAGTTCTTC	CASSPTSGAPPYNEQFF
NA	TRBV5-5	TRBJ1-2	NA	TGTGCCAGCAGCCCCCGGAGTTTAGGCTATGGCTACACCTTC	CASSPRSLGYGYTF
NA	TRBV5-1	TRBJ2-7	TRBD2	TGCGCCAGCAGCAGCGGGACCGAATCCTACGAGCAGTACTTC	CASSSGTESYEQYF
NA	TRBV30	TRBJ1-6	NA	TGTGCCTGGAGTGCAGAGGGAATTTATAATTCACCCCTCCACTTT	CAWSAEGIYNSPLHF
NA	TRBV13	TRBJ2-7	TRBD2	TGTGCCAGCAGCTTAGGTAGCGGGGGCGCCCTATCCTACGAGCAGTACTTC	CASSLGSGGALSYEQYF
NA	TRBV29-1	TRBJ2-2	NA	TGCAGCGCAGGTGGTCGGGAGCTGTTTTTT	CSAGGRELFF
NA	TRBV7-9	TRBJ2-7	TRBD1	TGTGCCAGCAGCTTAGGAGGGGGCGCGAAGTCCCACGAGCAGTACTTC	CASSLGGGAKSHEQYF
NA	TRBV18	TRBJ2-5	NA	TGTGCCAGCTCACCACTCCCCCCGCAGGGTGAAGAGACCCAGTACTTC	CASSPLPPQGEETQYF
NA	TRBV4-1	TRBJ1-2	NA	TGCGCCAGCAGCCACCCCCGATCCTCGGGACACCACGCTAACTATGGCTACACCTTC	CASSHPRSSGHHANYGYTF
NA	TRBV7-2	TRBJ2-1	NA	TGTGCCAGCAGCTTAGGGCGGGGGCTCAATGAGCAGTTCTTC	CASSLGRGLNEQFF
once	TRBV21-1	TRBJ1-2	NA	TGTGCCAGCAGCTCTTCCGGGACAGGGCTCTATGGCTACACCTTC	CASSSSGTGLYGYTF
NA	TRBV7-6	TRBJ2-5	NA	TGTGCCAGCAGCCCCAACACCGACAGGCTCTGGTTAGAGACCCAGTACTTC	CASSPNTDRLWLETQYF
NA	TRBV7-6	TRBJ2-2	TRBD1	TGTGCCAGCCGGGGGACAGGGCAGGGGACCGGGGAGCTGTTTTTT	CASRGTGQGTGELFF